The TCR beta chain under discussion was sequenced for a study of T cell repertoires in cytomegalovirus infection. Study in general: The authors used CMV epitopes that were HLA-C-restricted (recently identified) and HLA-B-restricted (well studied). General observations from the study: The cumulative frequency of public TCR beta families identified carriers of CMV plus the relevant HLA. There were HLA-C-restricted CMV-specific TCR beta clonotypes dominating the ex vivo response.

One entry per CDR3 protein results from TCRdb running MiXCR on the reads. Of some 350,000 distinct CDR3 sequences in the sample, about 35% are singletons; the top ten hold approximately 12%. Germline V gives CDR1 MNHEY, CDR2 SVGEGT. The CDR3 is 13 amino acids. Trimming pared 5 bases from V and 2 bases from J, leaving 10 bases between. In regard to this clonotype: Its antigen remains unknown.

This clonotype was sampled from a human donor in good health (CMV status not recorded). Some clones in this sample may be carry-over from other donors' samples. This chain uses TRBV6-2 or TRBV6-3 with TRBJ2-7, with D uncertain. This material consisted of cultured PBMCs, taken from culture after CMV antigen stimulation. The CDR3 nucleotides read TGTGCCAGCAGTCAGGCGGCTACCTACGAGCAGTACGTC. This codes for CASSQAATYEQYV.